The 11 T cell receptor beta chains reported below all come from one sample, sequenced in a study of blood T cell repertoires in COVID-19. TCRdb keeps only in-frame clones here, not all; method: immunoSEQ multiplex PCR. The sample gives some 200,000 clones, around 90% of which show up once; approximately 2% is in the top ten. Material for sequencing was PBMCs or T cells enriched from blood (not recorded which). Receptor source: a woman aged 25 to 39 who had recovered from COVID-19.

The chain couples TRBV7-9 to TRBJ2-1, with D maybe TRBD1 (5 bases). The CDR3 is 19 residues long. Trimming removed 5 bases at V and 0 bases at J, with 23 bases between. Germline V gives CDR1 SEHNR, CDR2 FQNEAQ (reference sequence). CDR3 region: CASSSRRGWGSSSYNEQFF. The CDR3 DNA sequence: TGTGCCAGCAGCAGCCGACGAGGTTGGGGCTCGAGCTCCTACAATGAGCAGTTCTTC.

The chain has TRBV6-5 and TRBJ2-5, with D unclear. Germline V gene data show CDR1 as MNHEY and CDR2 as SVGAGI. This CDR3 comprises 13 residues. V gave up 5 bases and J gave up 1 base, with 8 bases separating them. This CDR3 reads CASSTIPQETQYF. CDR3 nucleotides: TGTGCCAGCAGTACAATCCCCCAAGAGACCCAGTACTTC.

This clone was observed a handful of times. The chain couples TRBV5-1 to TRBJ1-5; 9 bases are shared with TRBD1. Per germline, CDR1 SGHRS and CDR2 YFSETQ. The V and J ends lost 5 bases and 4 bases, in that order; junction bases with no gene match: 7. The CDR3 is 15 amino acids. In DNA form, the CDR3 reads TGCGCCAGCAGTACGGGACAGGGAAGGAATCAGCCCCAGCATTTT. Translating it yields CASSTGQGRNQPQHF.

V gene TRBV7-9 combines with J gene TRBJ2-3, with TRBD2 matching 7 bases. This CDR3 is 16 amino acids long. With V trimmed by 5 bases and J by 6 bases, 14 bases remained unmatched. Looked up from germline, CDR1 is SEHNR and CDR2 is FQNEAQ (reference sequence). Here the CDR3 reads CASSPGRTTRKDTQYF. In nucleotides, the CDR3 is TGTGCCAGCAGCCCCGGGAGGACTACCCGCAAGGATACGCAGTATTTT.

The chain is built from TRBV5-1 and TRBJ2-7, with 9 positions matching TRBD2. CDR1 and CDR2 (germline): SGHRS, YFSETQ. CDR3 length equals 16 residues. With V trimmed by 0 bases and J by 4 bases, 8 bases remained unmatched. CDR3 coding DNA: TGCGCCAGCAGCTTGGAGCCTAGCGGGACTCCTTACGAGCAGTACTTC. Protein sequence: CASSLEPSGTPYEQYF.

This clone appeared once. V and J are TRBV7-9 and TRBJ1-5; D remains unclear. This CDR3 has 12 residues. The V gene's germline CDR1 is SEHNR and CDR2 FQNEAQ (reference sequence). Trimming removed 4 bases from V and 4 bases from J, with 5 bases in between. The CDR3 nucleotides are TGTGCCAGCAGCTCTCTAAATCAGCCCCAGCATTTT. Residues: CASSSLNQPQHF.

The chain carries TRBV30 and TRBJ1-5, with a tentative D call TRBD1 (6 bases). CDR1 and CDR2 from the germline V gene are GTSNPN and SVGIG (reference sequence). This CDR3 spans 15 amino acids. V was shortened by 1 base and J by 1 base, with 11 bases between the two germline ends. CDR3 coding DNA: TGTGCCTGGAGTGCGTGGGGGCGAAGCAATCAGCCCCAGCATTTT. This encodes CAWSAWGRSNQPQHF.

V and J are TRBV10-3 and TRBJ2-1; 8 bases line up with TRBD2. This CDR3 has 14 residues. Germline V gives CDR1 ENHRY, CDR2 SYGVKD. V was pared by 0 bases and J by 6 bases, with 1 base of the junction left unmatched. The CDR3 loop reads CAISESGLGNEQFF. Here the CDR3 DNA reads TGTGCCATCAGTGAGTCGGGACTAGGCAATGAGCAGTTCTTC.

J is TRBJ2-2 and V is TRBV11-3, with D perhaps matching TRBD2 (7 bases). Germline V gene data show CDR1 as SGHNT and CDR2 as YENEEA. The CDR3 has 20 amino acids. With 5 bases removed from V and 7 bases from J, the gap between germline ends came to 32 bases. CDR3 residues: CASSPTRRGALSFRGGELFF. In DNA, the CDR3 is TGTGCCAGCAGCCCCACGAGACGGGGGGCCTTATCTTTTAGGGGCGGGGAGCTGTTTTTT.

CDR3 nucleotides: TGTGCCAGTAGTATTCTTAGGGAGAGCACCGGGGAGCTGTTTTTT. It encodes CASSILRESTGELFF. The chain couples TRBV19 to TRBJ2-2; tentatively, D is TRBD2 (5 bases). The V and J ends lost 3 bases and 4 bases respectively, with 12 bases between them. The CDR3 runs 15 residues. Looked up from germline, CDR1 is LNHDA and CDR2 is SQIVND (reference sequence).

V is TRBV27 and J is TRBJ1-5; TRBD1 matches 7 bases. Germline assignment: CDR1 MNHEY and CDR2 SMNVEV (reference sequence). The V segment lost 4 bases and the J segment 3 bases; nucleotides outside the gene matches: 6. This CDR3 has 15 residues. CDR3 nucleotide sequence: TGTGCCAGCAGTTCCCCGACAGGGTTCAATCAGCCCCAGCATTTT. It yields the protein CASSSPTGFNQPQHF.